The rows below give T cell receptor beta chains drawn from one sample of a study of blood T cell repertoires in COVID-19. Libraries were prepared by immunoSEQ multiplex PCR; TCRdb keeps only in-frame clonotypes and omits some of them. Of about 210,000 clones in the sample, about 89% were seen once. The material sequenced was peripheral blood. The receptors here all came from a woman aged 40 to 50 with acute or convalescent COVID-19. CDR3s include the opening cysteine and the closing phenylalanine or tryptophan. The D gene is left open where the match is weak. Not all rows give a size; the values are once, few, many and, for expanded clones, a class.

V gene	clone size	D gene	J gene	CDR3 protein	CDR3 DNA
TRBV15	NA	NA	TRBJ1-1	CATSRDGLSEAFF	TGTGCCACCAGCAGAGATGGCCTTTCTGAAGCTTTCTTT
TRBV6-4	NA	NA	TRBJ1-6	CASSDSTRQFNSPLHF	TGTGCCAGCAGTGACTCAACGCGGCAGTTCAATTCACCCCTCCACTTT
TRBV2	NA	NA	TRBJ1-6	CASSEARVTSKGHHF	TGTGCCAGCAGTGAAGCGAGGGTGACCAGTAAGGGACACCACTTT
TRBV3-1/TRBV3-2	NA	NA	TRBJ1-2	CASSLAGNGYTF	TGTGCCAGCAGCCTAGCGGGGAACGGCTACACCTTC
TRBV6-6	NA	NA	TRBJ1-1	CASSYRGATEAFF	TGTGCCAGCAGTTACCGGGGGGCAACTGAAGCTTTCTTT
TRBV9	NA	NA	TRBJ1-3	CASSREGNTIYF	TGTGCCAGCAGCAGGGAGGGAAACACCATATATTTT
TRBV5-1	NA	TRBD1	TRBJ1-1	CASSYSSGGTEAFF	TGCGCCAGCAGCTACTCTTCAGGGGGCACTGAAGCTTTCTTT
TRBV5-4	NA	TRBD1	TRBJ1-1	CASSLPPGQGTEAFF	TGTGCCAGCAGCTTGCCCCCGGGACAGGGCACTGAAGCTTTCTTT
TRBV19	NA	TRBD1	TRBJ2-1	CASSHRTGGNYNEQFF	TGTGCCAGTAGTCACAGGACAGGGGGCAACTACAATGAGCAGTTCTTC
TRBV19	NA	NA	TRBJ1-6	CASSIIQGNNSPLHF	TGTGCCAGTAGTATTATACAGGGAAATAATTCACCCCTCCACTTT
TRBV6-6	once	TRBD1	TRBJ1-4	CASRAGPQGVEKLFF	TGTGCCAGCAGGGCCGGCCCTCAGGGGGTGGAAAAACTGTTTTTT
TRBV12-3/TRBV12-4	NA	NA	TRBJ1-5	CASSLAPRQPQHF	TGTGCCAGCAGTTTGGCCCCCCGACAGCCCCAGCATTTT
TRBV6-5	once	TRBD2	TRBJ2-5	CASSSRLAGDRETQYF	TGTGCCAGCAGTTCCAGACTAGCGGGGGATCGGGAGACCCAGTACTTC
TRBV29-1	NA	NA	TRBJ1-2	CSDFQNLRGLSYGYTF	TGCAGCGATTTCCAGAACCTCAGGGGTCTAAGCTATGGCTACACCTTC
TRBV4-2	NA	TRBD2	TRBJ2-1	CASSPTSGGSYNEQFF	TGTGCCAGCAGCCCAACTAGCGGGGGCAGCTACAATGAGCAGTTCTTC
TRBV24-1	NA	NA	TRBJ2-1	CATSDFAGDMLYNEQFF	TGTGCCACCAGTGATTTCGCCGGGGACATGCTATACAATGAGCAGTTCTTC
TRBV4-1	NA	NA	TRBJ1-3	CASSHPGGGSGNTIYF	TGCGCCAGCAGCCATCCCGGGGGGGGGTCTGGAAACACCATATATTTT
TRBV11-2	NA	NA	TRBJ2-6	CASSFLRVSGANVLTF	TGTGCCAGCAGCTTCCTCAGGGTCTCTGGGGCCAACGTCCTGACTTTC
TRBV2	NA	NA	TRBJ1-1	CASLGDRNTEAFF	TGTGCCAGCCTAGGAGACAGAAACACTGAAGCTTTCTTT
TRBV3-1/TRBV3-2	NA	TRBD2	TRBJ2-2	CASSQGGVTGELFF	TGTGCCAGCAGCCAGGGAGGGGTGACCGGGGAGCTGTTTTTT
TRBV18	NA	NA	TRBJ1-4	CASSPTRGRGNEKLFF	TGTGCCAGCTCACCGACAAGGGGCCGAGGTAATGAAAAACTGTTTTTT
TRBV7-2	NA	NA	TRBJ1-2	CASSLRRGQSYGYTF	TGTGCCAGCAGCTTACGGAGAGGGCAGTCCTATGGCTACACCTTC
TRBV7-8	NA	NA	TRBJ1-2	CASSSDGLYGYTF	TGTGCCAGCAGCTCGGACGGACTCTATGGCTACACCTTC
TRBV2	NA	NA	TRBJ2-1	CASRTGSNEQFF	TGTGCCAGCAGGACAGGTTCAAATGAGCAGTTCTTC
TRBV27	NA	NA	TRBJ1-2	CASRQGLGGYTF	TGTGCCAGCAGACAGGGTTTAGGCGGCTACACCTTC
TRBV6-6	NA	NA	TRBJ2-2	CASSYSDTNTGELFF	TGTGCCAGCAGTTACTCTGACACAAACACCGGGGAGCTGTTTTTT
TRBV29-1	NA	NA	TRBJ1-1	CSVEPQGLGNTEAFF	TGCAGCGTTGAACCCCAGGGGCTGGGGAACACTGAAGCTTTCTTT
TRBV7-3	NA	NA	TRBJ2-4	CASSPGSSAKNIQYF	TGTGCCAGCAGCCCAGGCAGTTCGGCCAAAAACATTCAGTACTTC
TRBV6-5	NA	TRBD1	TRBJ1-4	CASSLTGGLDEKLFF	TGTGCCAGCAGTTTAACAGGGGGCTTGGATGAAAAACTGTTTTTT